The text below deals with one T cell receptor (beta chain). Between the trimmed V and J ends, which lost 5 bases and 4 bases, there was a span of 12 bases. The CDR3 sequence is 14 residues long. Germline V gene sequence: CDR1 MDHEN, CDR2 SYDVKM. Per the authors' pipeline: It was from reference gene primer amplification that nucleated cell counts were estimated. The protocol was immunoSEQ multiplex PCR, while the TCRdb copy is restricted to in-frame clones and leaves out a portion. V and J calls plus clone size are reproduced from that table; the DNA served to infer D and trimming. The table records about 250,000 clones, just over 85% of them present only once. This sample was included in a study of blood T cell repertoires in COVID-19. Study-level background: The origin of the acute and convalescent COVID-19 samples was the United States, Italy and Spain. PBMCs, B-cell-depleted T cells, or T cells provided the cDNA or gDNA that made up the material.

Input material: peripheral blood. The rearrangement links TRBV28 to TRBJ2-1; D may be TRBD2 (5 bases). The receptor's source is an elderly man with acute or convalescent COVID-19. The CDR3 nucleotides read TGTGCCAGCAGTCCCCCCCTAGCTTACAATGAGCAGTTCTTC. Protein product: CASSPPLAYNEQFF.